The 8 T cell receptor beta chains in this list originate from one sample, sequenced in a study of blood T cells in healthy people across ages. Together with a sample-barcoded 5' primer, a J-beta primer mix was included in a second PCR lasting 7 to 11 cycles. From the 5' RACE reads, TCRdb called clonotypes with MiXCR, one entry per CDR3 protein. Of about 1.7 million distinct CDR3 sequences in the sample, over 25% were seen once. The specimen was blood. The receptors stem from a woman in her twenties or thirties in good health.

This clonotype appeared a few times. This chain links TRBV20-1 with TRBJ2-1, with a possible D match to TRBD2 (5 bases). Trimming took 3 bases from V and 0 from J, leaving 15 bases between them. CDR3 length equals 16 residues. Germline CDR1 is DFQATT and CDR2 is SNEGSKA (reference sequence). CDR3 nucleotides: TGCAGTGCTAGCAACGTCCGGAGGAGCTCCTACAATGAGCAGTTCTTC. Translation: CSASNVRRSSYNEQFF.

There are many counts of this clonotype. The chain combines TRBV7-9 with TRBJ2-4; D gene uncertain. Deletions cut 1 base from V and 7 bases from J, with 2 bases between. Germline CDR1 SEHNR, CDR2 FQNEAQ (reference sequence). This CDR3 is 11 amino acids long. The CDR3 region is CASSLGNIQYF. The CDR3 region has the DNA TGTGCCAGCAGCTTAGGGAACATTCAGTACTTC.

The chain has TRBV4-3 and TRBJ2-1; D is perhaps TRBD2 (5 bases). This CDR3 is built from 15 residues. CDR1 and CDR2 from the germline V gene are LGHNA and YSLEER. The V end was cut by 0 bases, the J end by 7 bases, with 13 bases between. The DNA of the CDR3 is TGCGCCAGCAGCCAAGATCTGAGGGAGTGGAATGAGCAGTTCTTC. Its translation: CASSQDLREWNEQFF.

There are many counts of this clonotype. The gene calls are TRBV7-9 and TRBJ2-5; tentatively, D is TRBD1 (5 bases). Germline V gene lookup returns CDR1 SEHNR and CDR2 FQNEAQ (reference sequence). The V end was cut by 6 bases, the J end by 2 bases, with 7 bases between. The CDR3 runs to 12 residues. CDR3 DNA: TGTGCCAGCAGTGGGGCGCAAGAGACCCAGTACTTC. This encodes CASSGAQETQYF.

The rearrangement links TRBV6-1 to TRBJ1-1; a weak D match, TRBD1 (6 bases). Trimming took 6 bases from V and 4 from J, leaving 24 bases between them. The CDR3 has 17 amino acids. From germline, CDR1 is MNHNS and CDR2 SASEGT. For the CDR3, the DNA is TGTGCCAGCAGGAGCGACAGGACGAGGGTGAGGGGCACTGAAGCTTTCTTT. This codes for CASRSDRTRVRGTEAFF.

The rearrangement links TRBV5-1 to TRBJ1-4, with D uncertain. The CDR3 is made up of 15 amino acids. Deletions cut 4 bases from V and 0 bases from J, with 10 bases between. From germline, CDR1 is SGHRS and CDR2 YFSETQ. The CDR3 sequence is CASSRASTTNEKLFF. DNA of the CDR3: TGCGCCAGCAGCCGGGCCTCGACAACTAATGAAAAACTGTTTTTT.

This clonotype was seen more than once but under ten times. The V gene is TRBV5-1, the J gene TRBJ2-5; D possibly corresponds to TRBD2 (6 bases). V lost 4 bases to trimming and J lost 1 base, with 11 bases between them. Germline V gene sequence: CDR1 SGHRS, CDR2 YFSETQ. The CDR3 is made up of 14 amino acids. Here the CDR3 DNA reads TGCGCCAGCAGCGGGCGGGGAGTCCAAGAGACCCAGTACTTC. Its protein product is CASSGRGVQETQYF. The full variable domain, its missing parts supplied by reference TRBV5-1 and TRBJ2-5, is KAGVTQTPRYLIKTRGQQVTLSCSPISGHRSVSWYQQTPGQGLQFLFEYFSETQRNKGNFPGRFSGRQFSNSRSEMNVSTLELGDSALYLCASSGRGVQETQYFGPGTRLLVL.

This clonotype was counted only a few times. This rearrangement joins TRBV7-9 to TRBJ1-2; TRBD1 matches 10 bases. The CDR3 covers 16 residues. Germline CDR1 is SEHNR and CDR2 is FQNEAQ (reference sequence). J lost 5 bases, V lost 1 base, and 7 bases had no gene match. CDR3 residues: CASSLGGQGTTYGYTF. Written as DNA, the CDR3 is TGTGCCAGCAGCTTAGGGGGACAGGGGACAACTTATGGCTACACCTTC.